This T cell receptor beta chain was captured by sequencing in a study of T cells in localized non-small cell lung cancer. The germline V and J ends were trimmed by 0 bases and 5 bases, with 10 bases remaining between them. In germline, CDR1 is MNHEY, CDR2 SVGAGI. The CDR3 loop spans 14 amino acids. General study findings and limits: Adjacent lung held a median roughly 50 of the top 100 tumor clones. Uninvolved adjacent lung had higher T cell clonality than tumor and all other tissues.

For this clone: What it binds is not known.

Only in-frame clones appear in the TCRdb table, and some are missing; sequencing was by immunoSEQ multiplex PCR. The profile shows about 24,000 clones, more than 75% of them singletons. This chain connects TRBV6-5 to TRBJ2-5; D might be TRBD1 or TRBD2, each matching 5 bases. The origin of this receptor is a male donor aged 60 or older with stage I squamous cell lung carcinoma. The source was peripheral blood, collected before any cancer treatment. The CDR3 sequence is CASSYSGTGETQYF. The CDR3 nucleotides are TGTGCCAGCAGTTACTCCGGGACGGGGGAGACCCAGTACTTC.